This TCR beta chain was sequenced for a study of blood T cell repertoires in COVID-19. Study-wide background: The cDNA or gDNA used as material had been derived from T cells, B-cell-depleted T cells, or PBMCs.

The germline V gene has CDR1 KGHSH and CDR2 LQKENI. With 3 bases removed from V and 4 bases from J, the gap between germline ends came to 13 bases. There are 14 residues in the CDR3. TCRdb keeps only in-frame clones here, not all; method: immunoSEQ multiplex PCR. The sample has about 190,000 clones, roughly 79% seen once. V gene TRBV18 combines with J gene TRBJ2-7, with TRBD2 as a possible D gene (5 bases). Source material: peripheral blood. The source of this sequence is a man in his sixties with active or convalescent COVID-19. CDR3 in DNA: TGTGCCAGCTCACCGAATCGGGGTCGGTACGAGCAGTACTTC. It is translated as CASSPNRGRYEQYF.